The following is a T cell receptor (beta chain) sequence with its context. The data belong to a study of blood T cell repertoires in COVID-19. Trimming removed 8 bases from V and 8 bases from J, with 24 bases in between. Germline CDR1 is MNHEY and CDR2 is SVGAGI. The CDR3 length is 15 residues. Cohort assignment relied on participant-reported clinical history. Libraries were prepared by immunoSEQ multiplex PCR; TCRdb keeps only in-frame clonotypes and omits some of them. The repertoire consists of 200,000 to 250,000 clones, with nearly 90% occurring once and the leading ten covering about 15%. The chain combines TRBV6-5 with TRBJ1-2, with a possible D match to TRBD1 (5 bases). This TCR was recovered from a man aged 25-45 years who had been exposed to COVID-19. Sample: PBMCs or T cells enriched from blood (not recorded which). As DNA, the CDR3 is TGTGCCAGCGTGTTTAGCTGGCAGGGCAAGGGAGGCTACACCTTC. It is translated as CASVFSWQGKGGYTF.